This TCR beta chain emerged from a study of blood T cell repertoires in COVID-19. The authors' processing: The assay estimated nucleated cells by amplifying reference gene primers. The method was immunoSEQ multiplex PCR; TCRdb's version includes in-frame clones alone and lacks a portion of them. V, J and clone size were drawn from that table, and D and trimming were deduced from the DNA. The data show about 270,000 clones, less than 95% seen once. Trimming took 3 bases from V and 2 from J, leaving 7 bases between them. The CDR3 runs to 13 residues. Germline loops: CDR1 SGHDN, CDR2 FVKESK. The source material was PBMCs or T cells enriched from blood (not recorded which). The source is a man between 40 and 49 years old who had been exposed to COVID-19. J is TRBJ1-2 and V is TRBV14; D is unclear. The CDR3 coding sequence is TGTGCCAGCAGCCAGACACCGAACTATGGCTACACCTTC. It encodes CASSQTPNYGYTF. Full variable domain (remainder filled in from reference TRBV14 and TRBJ1-2): EAGVTQFPSHSVIEKGQTVTLRCDPISGHDNLYWYRRVMGKEIKFLLHFVKESKQDESGMPNNRFLAERTGGTYSTLKVQPAELEDSGVYFCASSQTPNYGYTFGSGTRLTVV.